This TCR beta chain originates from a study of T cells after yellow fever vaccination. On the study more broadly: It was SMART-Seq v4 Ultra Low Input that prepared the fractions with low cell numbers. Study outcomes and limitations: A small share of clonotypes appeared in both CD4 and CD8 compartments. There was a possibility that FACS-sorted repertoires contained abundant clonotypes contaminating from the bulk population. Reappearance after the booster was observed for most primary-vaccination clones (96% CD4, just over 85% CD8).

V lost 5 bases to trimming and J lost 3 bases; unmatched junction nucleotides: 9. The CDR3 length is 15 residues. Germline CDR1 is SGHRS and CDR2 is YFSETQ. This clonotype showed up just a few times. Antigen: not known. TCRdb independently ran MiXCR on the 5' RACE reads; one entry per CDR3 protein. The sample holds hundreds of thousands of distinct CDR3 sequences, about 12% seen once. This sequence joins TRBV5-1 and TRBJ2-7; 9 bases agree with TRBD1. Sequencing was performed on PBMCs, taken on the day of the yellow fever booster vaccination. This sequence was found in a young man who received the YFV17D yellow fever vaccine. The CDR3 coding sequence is TGCGCCAGCAGGGAAGGGGACAGGGCCGTCTACGAGCAGTACTTC. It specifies CASREGDRAVYEQYF.